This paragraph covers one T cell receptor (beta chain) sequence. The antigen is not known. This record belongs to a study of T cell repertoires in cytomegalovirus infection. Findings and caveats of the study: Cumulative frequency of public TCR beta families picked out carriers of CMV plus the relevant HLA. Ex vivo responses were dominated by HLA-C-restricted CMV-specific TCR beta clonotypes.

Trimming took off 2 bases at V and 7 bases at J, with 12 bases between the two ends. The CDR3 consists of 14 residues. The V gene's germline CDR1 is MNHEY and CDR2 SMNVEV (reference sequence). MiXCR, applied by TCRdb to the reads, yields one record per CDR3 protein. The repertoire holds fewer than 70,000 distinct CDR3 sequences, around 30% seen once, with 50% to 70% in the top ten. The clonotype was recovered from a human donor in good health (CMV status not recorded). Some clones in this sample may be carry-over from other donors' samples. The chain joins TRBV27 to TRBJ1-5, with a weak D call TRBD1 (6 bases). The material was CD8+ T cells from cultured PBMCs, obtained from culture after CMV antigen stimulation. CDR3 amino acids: CASSLAGGGQPQHF. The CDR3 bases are TGTGCCAGCAGTTTAGCAGGAGGGGGACAGCCCCAGCATTTT.